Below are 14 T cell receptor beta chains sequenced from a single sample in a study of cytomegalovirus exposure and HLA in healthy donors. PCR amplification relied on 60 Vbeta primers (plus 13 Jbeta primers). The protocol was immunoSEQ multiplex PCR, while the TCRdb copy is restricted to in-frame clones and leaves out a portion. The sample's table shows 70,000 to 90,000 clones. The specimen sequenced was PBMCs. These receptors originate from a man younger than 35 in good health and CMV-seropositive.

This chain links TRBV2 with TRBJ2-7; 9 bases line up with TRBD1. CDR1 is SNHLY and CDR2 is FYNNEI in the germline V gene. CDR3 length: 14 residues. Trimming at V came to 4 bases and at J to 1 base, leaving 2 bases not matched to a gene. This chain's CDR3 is CASSGGQGSYEQYF. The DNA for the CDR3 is TGTGCCAGCAGTGGGGGACAGGGTTCCTACGAGCAGTACTTC. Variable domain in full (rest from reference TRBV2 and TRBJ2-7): EPEVTQTPSHQVTQMGQEVILRCVPISNHLYFYWYRQILGQKVEFLVSFYNNEISEKSEIFDDQFSVERPDGSNFTLKIRSTKLEDSAMYFCASSGGQGSYEQYFGPGTRLTVT.

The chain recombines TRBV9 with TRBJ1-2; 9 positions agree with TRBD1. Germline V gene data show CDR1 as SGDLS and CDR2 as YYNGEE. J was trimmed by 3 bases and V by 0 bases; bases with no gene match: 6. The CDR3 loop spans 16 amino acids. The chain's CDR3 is CASSVVDRGAYYGYTF. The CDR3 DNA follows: TGTGCCAGCAGCGTAGTGGACAGGGGTGCTTACTATGGCTACACCTTC.

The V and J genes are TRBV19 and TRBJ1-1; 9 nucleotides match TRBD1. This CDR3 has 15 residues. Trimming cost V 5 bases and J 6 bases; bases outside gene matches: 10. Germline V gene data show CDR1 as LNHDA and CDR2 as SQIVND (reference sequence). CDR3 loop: CASSPGQGRRAEAFF. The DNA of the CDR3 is TGTGCCAGTAGTCCCGGACAGGGGCGAAGGGCTGAAGCTTTCTTT.

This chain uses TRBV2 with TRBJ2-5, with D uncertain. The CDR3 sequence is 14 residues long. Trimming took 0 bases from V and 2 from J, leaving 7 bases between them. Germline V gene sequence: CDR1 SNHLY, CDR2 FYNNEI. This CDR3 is CASSEARRQETQYF. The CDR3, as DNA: TGTGCCAGCAGTGAAGCGAGGCGACAAGAGACCCAGTACTTC.

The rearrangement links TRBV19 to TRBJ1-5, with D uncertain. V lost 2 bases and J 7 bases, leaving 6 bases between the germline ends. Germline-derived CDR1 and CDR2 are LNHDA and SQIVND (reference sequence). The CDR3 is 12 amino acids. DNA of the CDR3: TGTGCCAGTAGTATAAGTGAGCAGCCCCAGCATTTT. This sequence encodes CASSISEQPQHF.

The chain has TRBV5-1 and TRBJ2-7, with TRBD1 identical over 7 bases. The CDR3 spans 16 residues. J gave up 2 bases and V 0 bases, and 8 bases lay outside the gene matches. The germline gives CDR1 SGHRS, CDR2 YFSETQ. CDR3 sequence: CASSLEDRAHAYEQYF. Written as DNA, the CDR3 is TGCGCCAGCAGCTTGGAAGACAGGGCACACGCCTACGAGCAGTACTTC.

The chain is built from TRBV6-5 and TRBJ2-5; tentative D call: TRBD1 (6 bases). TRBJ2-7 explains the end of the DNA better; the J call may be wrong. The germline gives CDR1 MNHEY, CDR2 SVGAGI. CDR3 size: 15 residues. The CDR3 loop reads CASSYSGAQSYEQYF. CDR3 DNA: TGTGCCAGCAGTTACTCGGGGGCCCAATCCTACGAGCAGTACTTC.

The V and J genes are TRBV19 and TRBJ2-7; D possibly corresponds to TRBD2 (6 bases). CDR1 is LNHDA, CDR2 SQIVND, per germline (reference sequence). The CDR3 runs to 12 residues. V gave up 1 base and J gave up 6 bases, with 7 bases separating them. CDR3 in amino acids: CASSIVGGEQYF. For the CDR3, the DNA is TGTGCCAGTAGTATAGTCGGGGGCGAGCAGTACTTC.

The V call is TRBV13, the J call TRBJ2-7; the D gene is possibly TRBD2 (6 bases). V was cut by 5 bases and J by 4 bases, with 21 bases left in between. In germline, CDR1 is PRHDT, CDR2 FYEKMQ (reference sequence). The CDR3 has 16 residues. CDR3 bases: TGTGCCAGCAGCCCCCCTCGGGGGACTTCCATATACGAGCAGTACTTC. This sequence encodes CASSPPRGTSIYEQYF.

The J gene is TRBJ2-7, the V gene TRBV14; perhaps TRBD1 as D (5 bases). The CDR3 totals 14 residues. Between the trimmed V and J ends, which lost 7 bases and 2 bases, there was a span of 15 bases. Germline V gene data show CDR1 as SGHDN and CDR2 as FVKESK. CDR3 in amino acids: CASKVLGAPYEQYF. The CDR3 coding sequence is TGTGCCAGCAAAGTCTTAGGGGCACCCTACGAGCAGTACTTC.

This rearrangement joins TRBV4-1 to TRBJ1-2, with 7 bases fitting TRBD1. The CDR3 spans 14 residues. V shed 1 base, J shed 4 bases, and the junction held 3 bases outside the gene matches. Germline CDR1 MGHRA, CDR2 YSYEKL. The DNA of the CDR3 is TGCGCCAGCAGCCAAGGAGCAGGGGGCTATGGCTACACCTTC. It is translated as CASSQGAGGYGYTF.

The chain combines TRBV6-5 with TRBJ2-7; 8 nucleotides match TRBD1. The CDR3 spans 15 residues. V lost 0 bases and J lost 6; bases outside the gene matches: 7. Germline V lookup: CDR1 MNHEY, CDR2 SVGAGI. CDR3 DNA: TGTGCCAGCAGTTACTCGTCTCAGGGGGCTGGCGAGCAGTACTTC. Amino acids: CASSYSSQGAGEQYF.

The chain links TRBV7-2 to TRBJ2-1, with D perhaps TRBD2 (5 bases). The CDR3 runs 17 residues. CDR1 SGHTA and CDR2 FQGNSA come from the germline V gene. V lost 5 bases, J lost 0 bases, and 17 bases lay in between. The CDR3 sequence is CASSPASRLYSYNEQFF. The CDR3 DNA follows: TGTGCCAGCAGCCCAGCTAGCAGACTCTACTCCTACAATGAGCAGTTCTTC.

CDR3 DNA: TGTGCCAGCAGCTTAGACCAGACAGATACGCAGTATTTT. This codes for CASSLDQTDTQYF. This chain joins TRBV7-9 and TRBJ2-3; D is uncertain. Deletions cut 1 base from V and 3 bases from J, with 5 bases between. The germline CDR1 and CDR2 sequences are SEHNR and FQNEAQ (reference sequence). The CDR3 has 13 amino acids.